Following are 16 T cell receptor beta chains from one sample sequenced in a study of Graves' ophthalmopathy and Graves' hyperthyroidism. RNA served as the template for amplifying TCR beta CDR3 regions. RT-PCR with HTBI primers came first, then second-round multiplex PCR. One entry per CDR3 protein results from TCRdb running MiXCR on the multiplex PCR reads. The table shows around 400,000 distinct CDR3 sequences, with 20% to 25% occurring only once. The sequenced sample consisted of peripheral blood. The receptors derive from a woman aged 18 to 35 with stable Graves' hyperthyroidism.

The rearrangement uses TRBV11-2 and TRBJ2-5; D might be TRBD1 or TRBD2, each matching 5 bases. The ends were cut back, 2 bases at V and 5 bases at J, with 15 bases in the middle. The germline CDR1 and CDR2 sequences are SGHAT and FQNNGV. The CDR3 length is 15 residues. The CDR3 protein is CASSLLRDPGETQYF. Written as DNA, the CDR3 is TGTGCCAGCAGCTTACTCAGGGACCCAGGGGAGACCCAGTACTTC.

This sequence joins TRBV12-3 or TRBV12-4 and TRBJ1-1, with unresolved D. The CDR3 extends over 15 amino acids. V was shortened by 8 bases and J by 1 base, with 17 bases between the two germline ends. The DNA for the CDR3 is TGTGCCAGCCTCCTTCTCGGGTACACGAACACTGAAGCTTTCTTT. Encoded protein: CASLLLGYTNTEAFF.

This clonotype showed up many times. The rearrangement joins TRBV19 to TRBJ1-6; no clear D gene. Germline V gene sequence: CDR1 LNHDA, CDR2 SQIVND (reference sequence). This CDR3 comprises 14 residues. V gave up 2 bases and J gave up 6 bases, with 8 bases separating them. CDR3 coding DNA: TGTGCCAGTAGTATATCCAGGTTTAATTCACCCCTCCACTTT. This translates into CASSISRFNSPLHF.

This clonotype showed up many times. V and J are TRBV7-2 and TRBJ1-1; D is ambiguous. Trimming removed 5 bases from V and 6 bases from J, with 16 bases in between. Germline CDR1 SGHTA, CDR2 FQGNSA. This CDR3 is built from 14 residues. In nucleotides, the CDR3 is TGTGCCAGCAGCCCCGATCTAGTCACCCCTGAAGCTTTCTTT. Encoded protein: CASSPDLVTPEAFF.

The chain links TRBV12-3 or TRBV12-4 to TRBJ1-2; 10 nucleotides agree with TRBD1. The ends lost 3 bases at V and 7 bases at J; junction bases unmatched: 5. This CDR3 comprises 14 residues. CDR3 residues: CASSFGTGAAGYTF. The DNA of the CDR3 is TGTGCCAGCAGTTTTGGGACAGGGGCGGCTGGCTACACCTTC.

There are many counts of this clonotype. J is TRBJ1-5 and V is TRBV10-3; TRBD1 aligns across 8 bases. CDR1 is ENHRY and CDR2 is SYGVKD in the germline V gene. CDR3 length: 15 residues. The trim removed 3 bases at V and 6 bases at J, leaving 7 bases unmatched. CDR3 loop: CAISELRGQGQPQHF. In nucleotides, the CDR3 is TGTGCCATCAGTGAACTCAGGGGGCAGGGTCAGCCCCAGCATTTT.

This clonotype has a count of ten or more. A junction end diverges from the germline sequence, so it may reflect a read error. The CDR3, as DNA: TGTGCCGGTAGCCCGTTGGGCAGGGGGCGCACCGGGGAGCTGTTTTTT. Protein sequence: CAGSPLGRGRTGELFF. The chain couples TRBV19 to TRBJ2-2, with 8 bases that match TRBD1. The germline gives CDR1 LNHDA, CDR2 SQIVND (reference sequence). The CDR3 consists of 16 residues.

This clonotype was observed a handful of times. The DNA is left out, because the CDR3 cannot be placed on it with certainty; the CDR3 is given as TCRdb lists it. This chain links TRBV30 with TRBJ2-2; the D call in the table, TRBD1, was not verified against the DNA. The CDR3 has 13 amino acids, counting both end residues. Germline V gene data show CDR1 as GTSNPN and CDR2 as SVGIG (reference sequence). CDR3 loop: CAWTGRPSGSCFF.

This clonotype has only a few counts. CDR3 amino acids: CASSRMGSHTEAFF. The CDR3 coding sequence is TGTGCCAGCAGCAGGATGGGGTCCCACACTGAAGCTTTCTTT. The rearrangement uses TRBV6-1 and TRBJ1-1, with D uncertain. Trimming removed 6 bases at V and 3 bases at J, with 14 bases between. CDR1 is MNHNS, CDR2 SASEGT, per germline. CDR3 length: 14 amino acids.

In the case of this clonotype: A much larger clone lies a single base off, so this may be a read error. The chain has TRBV20-1 and TRBJ2-7; a weak D match, TRBD2 (7 bases). CDR3 length: 15 amino acids. Germline-derived CDR1 and CDR2 are DFQATT and SNEGSKA (reference sequence). The CDR3: CSPSSGTPSSYEQYF. CDR3 sequence (DNA): TGCAGTCCTAGCAGCGGGACACCGAGCTCCTACGAGCAGTACTTC.

Many counts were recorded for this clonotype. The genes are TRBV10-3 and TRBJ2-4; TRBD1 is a possible D gene (5 bases). Germline assignment: CDR1 ENHRY and CDR2 SYGVKD. This CDR3 is built from 17 residues. Trimming stripped 6 bases from V and 5 bases from J, with 23 bases between. CDR3 amino acids: CAISPEACRGWENIQYF. CDR3 sequence (DNA): TGTGCCATCAGCCCCGAGGCGTGTAGGGGTTGGGAAAACATTCAGTACTTC.

This clonotype was recorded many times. The chain is built from TRBV5-4 and TRBJ2-5; D tentatively reads TRBD1 or TRBD2 (5 bases each). CDR3 size: 14 residues. Germline CDR1 reads SGHNT; CDR2 reads YYREEE (reference sequence). V was trimmed by 0 bases and J by 4 bases, leaving 10 bases between them. Here the CDR3 reads CASSLGVGGETQYF. The CDR3 DNA reads as TGTGCCAGCAGCTTGGGGGTTGGGGGAGAGACCCAGTACTTC. The whole variable domain, remainder taken from reference TRBV5-4 and TRBJ2-5, is ETGVTQSPTHLIKTRGQQVTLRCSSQSGHNTVSWYQQALGQGPQFIFQYYREEENGRGNFPPRFSGLQFPNYSSELNVNALELDDSALYLCASSLGVGGETQYFGPGTRLLVL.

This rearrangement joins TRBV5-1 to TRBJ1-1; D is ambiguous. Trimming took off 5 bases at V and 4 bases at J, with 12 bases between the two ends. Germline values: CDR1 SGHRS, CDR2 YFSETQ. The CDR3 covers 13 residues. CDR3 sequence: CASSPRLSTEAFF. CDR3 DNA sequence: TGCGCCAGCAGTCCCAGGTTGAGCACTGAAGCTTTCTTT.

This clonotype was counted many times. The V and J genes are TRBV30 and TRBJ1-1; tentatively, D is TRBD1 (5 bases). Germline lookup yields CDR1 GTSNPN and CDR2 SVGIG (reference sequence). With 7 bases removed from V and 4 bases from J, the gap between germline ends came to 16 bases. The CDR3 totals 13 residues. The CDR3 protein is CASPRQSGTEAFF. In DNA, the CDR3 is TGTGCCTCCCCTCGACAGTCGGGCACTGAAGCTTTCTTT.

This clonotype was observed at least ten times. This sequence joins TRBV28 and TRBJ1-1; D call uncertain. V was pared by 4 bases and J by 0 bases, with 12 bases between. The germline V gene encodes CDR1 MDHEN and CDR2 SYDVKM. CDR3 length: 15 amino acids. CDR3 sequence reads: CASSSRANMNTEAFF. DNA of the CDR3: TGTGCCAGCAGTTCCCGAGCAAACATGAACACTGAAGCTTTCTTT. The variable domain in full, completed from reference TRBV28 and TRBJ1-1, reads DVKVTQSSRYLVKRTGEKVFLECVQDMDHENMFWYRQDPGLGLRLIYFSYDVKMKEKGDIPEGYSVSREKKERFSLILESASTNQTSMYLCASSSRANMNTEAFFGQGTRLTVV.

The V gene is TRBV12-3 or TRBV12-4, the J gene TRBJ1-1; 7 bases match TRBD1. The junction had 12 bases not matched to a gene; V was cut back by 10 bases and J by 4 bases. The CDR3 has 14 amino acids. For the CDR3, the DNA is TGTGCCACAACTCCGACAGGGTATGGCACTGAAGCTTTCTTT. This codes for CATTPTGYGTEAFF.